Listed here are 14 T cell receptor beta chains from one sample, sequenced in a study of early T cells in non-severe SARS-CoV-2 infection. Each CDR3 protein is one row after TCRdb ran MiXCR on the 5' RACE reads. Of just over 95,000 distinct CDR3 sequences listed, approximately 9.9% are singletons. The sequenced sample consisted of whole blood. Receptors originate from an adult who was a healthcare worker with PCR-confirmed SARS-CoV-2 infection or an uninfected control (not recorded which).

This clonotype was picked up a small number of times. The rearrangement uses TRBV28 and TRBJ2-3; 10 nucleotides line up with TRBD2. Germline values: CDR1 MDHEN, CDR2 SYDVKM. CDR3 length equals 15 residues. V dropped 6 bases and J dropped 3; count of bases not matched to a gene: 6. Here the CDR3 reads CASRGLAVLTDTQYF. DNA for the CDR3: TGTGCCAGCAGAGGACTAGCGGTACTTACAGATACGCAGTATTTT.

In this sample, this clonotype turned up a few times. The rearrangement links TRBV9 to TRBJ1-1, with 8 bases fitting TRBD1. Germline trimming cut 8 bases from V and 4 bases from J; bases unmatched to any gene: 10. The CDR3 contains 14 residues. The germline CDR1 and CDR2 sequences are SGDLS and YYNGEE. The CDR3 protein is CASTRTGGGTEAFF. For the CDR3, the DNA is TGTGCCAGTACCCGTACAGGGGGAGGCACTGAAGCTTTCTTT.

This clonotype came up many times. The rearrangement links TRBV2 to TRBJ1-6, with 7 positions matching TRBD1. Germline V CDR1 and CDR2: SNHLY, FYNNEI. Trimming cost V 6 bases and J 0 bases; bases outside gene matches: 8. The CDR3 runs 17 residues. CDR3 nucleotides: TGTGCCAGCAGCACATCGGGACAGCGCTCCTATAATTCACCCCTCCACTTT. It encodes CASSTSGQRSYNSPLHF. The complete variable domain, with remaining parts taken from reference TRBV2 and TRBJ1-6, reads EPEVTQTPSHQVTQMGQEVILRCVPISNHLYFYWYRQILGQKVEFLVSFYNNEISEKSEIFDDQFSVERPDGSNFTLKIRSTKLEDSAMYFCASSTSGQRSYNSPLHFGNGTRLTVT.

V gene TRBV2 combines with J gene TRBJ1-4, with D maybe TRBD1 (5 bases). The V end lost 3 bases, the J end lost 4 bases, and 12 bases lay between the germline ends. Per germline, CDR1 SNHLY and CDR2 FYNNEI. The CDR3 extends over 15 amino acids. The CDR3 nucleotides are TGTGCCAGCAGTGACCCGGGGCAGGGTAATGAAAAACTGTTTTTT. This sequence encodes CASSDPGQGNEKLFF.

This clonotype was picked up a small number of times. The chain uses TRBV30 and TRBJ2-1; TRBD2 matches 11 bases. Per germline, CDR1 GTSNPN and CDR2 SVGIG (reference sequence). Trimming at V came to 1 base and at J to 8 bases, leaving 4 bases not matched to a gene. This CDR3 has 14 residues. The CDR3 region is CAWSATSGVDEQFF. In DNA, the CDR3 is TGTGCCTGGAGTGCGACTAGCGGGGTTGATGAGCAGTTCTTC.

This clonotype was counted at least ten times. The chain joins TRBV20-1 to TRBJ1-2; D might be TRBD1 (5 bases). Germline loops: CDR1 DFQATT, CDR2 SNEGSKA (reference sequence). V lost 3 bases, J lost 3 bases, and 8 bases lay in between. The CDR3 is made up of 12 amino acids. This chain's CDR3 is CSARQGDYGYTF. CDR3 nucleotides: TGCAGTGCTAGGCAGGGTGACTATGGCTACACCTTC.

This clonotype was counted many times. V gene TRBV3-1 combines with J gene TRBJ2-3, with D tentatively TRBD2 (5 bases). The CDR3 contains 13 residues. Deletions cut 9 bases from V and 3 bases from J, with 13 bases between. The germline gives CDR1 LGHDT, CDR2 YNNKEL (reference sequence). This CDR3 reads CASQRFETDTQYF. Written as DNA, the CDR3 is TGTGCCAGTCAGCGGTTCGAGACAGATACGCAGTATTTT.

This clonotype has a count of ten or more. Germline is not matched at one junction end, which may reflect a read error. The CDR3 region is CASRSTGNTGELFF. The CDR3, as DNA: TGTGCCAGCAGATCGACAGGGAACACCGGGGAGCTGTTTTTT. This chain uses TRBV5-1 with TRBJ2-2, with D tentatively TRBD1 (6 bases). The germline V gene has CDR1 SGHRS and CDR2 YFSETQ. This CDR3 has 14 amino acids.

The gene calls are TRBV6-1 and TRBJ2-3, with 11 nucleotides matching TRBD2. The J segment lost 15 bases and the V segment lost 3 bases, leaving 17 bases of the junction unmatched. Germline assignment: CDR1 MNHNS and CDR2 SASEGT. CDR3 length: 16 amino acids. CDR3 sequence (DNA): TGTGCCAGCAGTGATCTAGCGGGAGGACCTCGAACAAGGGGATATTTT. Translating gives CASSDLAGGPRTRGYF.

This clonotype was seen repeatedly, ten times or more. This chain connects TRBV24-1 to TRBJ1-1, with D maybe TRBD1 (6 bases). Germline CDR1 and CDR2: KGHDR and SFDVKD. V was pared by 8 bases and J by 1 base, with 10 bases between. The CDR3 runs to 13 residues. The CDR3 DNA sequence: TGTGCCACCATAGGCAGGGGGAACACTGAAGCTTTCTTT. Amino acid sequence: CATIGRGNTEAFF.

The genes are TRBV20-1 and TRBJ2-7; TRBD2 might be the D (6 bases). The CDR3 length is 12 residues. Germline loops: CDR1 DFQATT, CDR2 SNEGSKA (reference sequence). Trimming pared 3 bases from V and 2 bases from J, leaving 8 bases between. The CDR3 DNA reads TGCAGTGCTAGGCGGGGTCCCTACGAGCAGTACTTC. Protein: CSARRGPYEQYF.

This clonotype was recorded at least ten times. The genes are TRBV29-1 and TRBJ2-1; tentatively, D is TRBD1 or TRBD2 (5 bases each). CDR1 and CDR2 from the germline V gene are SQVTM and ANQGSEA. This CDR3 has 13 residues. The V gene lost 7 bases and the J gene lost 10 bases, with 20 bases spanning the gap. The CDR3 here is CSAASTGTAEQFF. CDR3 bases: TGCAGCGCCGCGTCCACGGGGACGGCCGAGCAGTTCTTC.

This clonotype was picked up a small number of times. The chain is built from TRBV29-1 and TRBJ2-3, with no clear D. The V and J ends lost 6 bases and 4 bases respectively, with 11 bases between them. Germline assignment: CDR1 SQVTM and CDR2 ANQGSEA. The CDR3 extends over 12 amino acids. In DNA, the CDR3 is TGCAGCGTGCGGCTAGGCGCAGATACGCAGTATTTT. This encodes CSVRLGADTQYF.

This clonotype was observed a few times. This chain joins TRBV11-2 and TRBJ2-5; D is unresolved. The germline V and J ends were trimmed by 0 bases and 7 bases, with 18 bases remaining between them. This CDR3 spans 16 amino acids. From germline, CDR1 is SGHAT and CDR2 FQNNGV. The CDR3 region has the DNA TGTGCCAGCAGCTTAGAGGCAGAGAGTTGGGGAAGGACCCAGTACTTC. Residues: CASSLEAESWGRTQYF. Supplemented by reference TRBV11-2 and TRBJ2-5, the full variable domain reads EAGVAQSPRYKIIEKRQSVAFWCNPISGHATLYWYQQILGQGPKLLIQFQNNGVVDDSQLPKDRFSAERLKGVDSTLKIQPAKLEDSAVYLCASSLEAESWGRTQYFGPGTRLLVL.